This T cell receptor (beta chain) was captured by sequencing in a study of prognosis after radiotherapy for stage I lung cancer. Study summary: Tumors were squamous cell carcinoma in roughly 7 patients and adenocarcinoma in approximately 12. Study outcomes and limitations: The authors did not determine whether the expanded TCR clones were tumor-specific.

From genomic DNA, two-round multiplex PCR was used to amplify TCR beta CDR3. Round-one PCR had primers specific to each TRBV and TRBJ gene. Primers of the universal type were employed in the second round of PCR. MiXCR, run by TCRdb on the multiplex PCR reads, gives a single entry per CDR3 protein. The sample comprises approximately 35,000 distinct CDR3 sequences, less than 45% of which are singletons, and around 17% rests with the top ten. Germline CDR1 reads MNHNS; CDR2 reads SASEGT. The CDR3 loop spans 14 amino acids. Germline trimming cut 4 bases from V and 5 bases from J; bases unmatched to any gene: 2. The table lists this clonotype with many counts. Its target is not known.

The TCR originated in a donor at least 50 years old with non-small cell lung cancer. Sample: PBMCs, taken before or after stereotactic body radiation therapy (not recorded which). V gene TRBV6-1 combines with J gene TRBJ1-1; 12 bases are shared with TRBD1. The chain's CDR3 is CASSGDRGRTEAFF. The CDR3 DNA reads as TGTGCCAGCAGTGGGGACAGGGGGCGGACTGAAGCTTTCTTT.